The present T cell receptor (beta chain) was sequenced within a study of CD8 T cells in Susac syndrome. The CDR3 contains 14 residues. Germline V gene lookup returns CDR1 MDHEN and CDR2 SYDVKM. Trimming removed 3 bases at V and 6 bases at J, with 14 bases between. The RNA, roughly 0.45 to 1 ug, was put through reverse transcription using random hexamers. The amplification used immunoSEQ multiplex PCR on TCR beta CDR3; it spanned 54 Vbeta and 13 Jbeta. TCRdb processed the immunoSEQ multiplex PCR reads anew with MiXCR; each CDR3 protein has one entry. Of some 300,000 distinct CDR3 sequences in the sample, about 82% are singletons; the top ten hold 0.21%. Sequencing of TCR beta, carried out with a high-throughput approach, was applied to CD8+ and CD4+ T cells from the blood. Included as multiple sclerosis controls were treatment-naive patients who had stable or active relapsing-remitting disease. TEMRA cells were enriched by FACS, and CD4+ and CD8+ T cells were negatively isolated.

Sequenced input: CD8+ T cells from PBMCs. The TCR was taken from a human donor with multiple sclerosis. The chain joins TRBV28 to TRBJ1-1; a possible D gene is TRBD1 (6 bases). CDR3 sequence reads: CASSFPGAGAEAFF. The CDR3 nucleotides read TGTGCCAGCAGTTTTCCGGGGGCGGGGGCTGAAGCTTTCTTT.